This is a list of T cell receptor beta chains from one sample in a study of molecular identifiers for immune sequencing clone quantification. A single record per CDR3 protein comes from TCRdb applying MiXCR to the PCR reads. The sample lists tens of thousands of distinct CDR3 sequences, around a quarter occurring once. Sequences were obtained from naive CD8+ T cells from blood, with Jurkat cell RNA spiked in. The receptors stem from a human donor in good health. Some libraries in this study had Jurkat cell RNA spiked in. CDR3s include the opening cysteine and the closing phenylalanine or tryptophan. The order of the fields is J gene, V gene, clone size, D gene, CDR3 DNA, CDR3 protein. The D gene is left open where the match is weak. A clone size is listed for some rows: how often the clone was seen (once, few, many), or a class if it is expanded.

j_call: TRBJ2-7
v_call: TRBV27
clone_size: NA
d_call: NA
cdr3_nt: TGTGCCAGCAGTCCCGGCCAGCCCCAGAGGGAGCAGTACTTC
cdr3_aa: CASSPGQPQREQYF

j_call: TRBJ1-1
v_call: TRBV7-9
clone_size: NA
d_call: NA
cdr3_nt: TGTGCCAGCAGCTCCCCGGGCCTTGAAGGGACTGAAGCTTTCTTT
cdr3_aa: CASSSPGLEGTEAFF

j_call: TRBJ2-3
v_call: TRBV11-2
clone_size: NA
d_call: NA
cdr3_nt: TGTGCCAGCAGCTTAGAGTCGGGCAGTTGGGATACGCAGTATTTT
cdr3_aa: CASSLESGSWDTQYF

j_call: TRBJ2-2
v_call: TRBV7-3
clone_size: many
d_call: NA
cdr3_nt: TGTGCCAGCAGCCAAGATTCGAACACCGGGGAGCTGTTTTTT
cdr3_aa: CASSQDSNTGELFF

j_call: TRBJ2-5
v_call: TRBV19
clone_size: many
d_call: NA
cdr3_nt: TGTGCCAGTATAAGCCCCGAAGAGACCCAGTACTTC
cdr3_aa: CASISPEETQYF

j_call: TRBJ1-5
v_call: TRBV7-2
clone_size: many
d_call: NA
cdr3_nt: TGTGCCAGCAGCTTAGTTCTGATGTTAGGCAATCAGCCCCAGCATTTT
cdr3_aa: CASSLVLMLGNQPQHF

j_call: TRBJ2-6
v_call: TRBV6-5
clone_size: many
d_call: NA
cdr3_nt: TGTGCCAGCAGTAGTTGGGCCGAAATCTCTGGGGCCAACGTCCTGACTTTC
cdr3_aa: CASSSWAEISGANVLTF

j_call: TRBJ2-1
v_call: TRBV30
clone_size: many
d_call: NA
cdr3_nt: TGTGCCGGAGGGTCACTACATAATGAGCAGTTCTTC
cdr3_aa: CAGGSLHNEQFF

j_call: TRBJ2-1
v_call: TRBV6-2/TRBV6-3
clone_size: NA
d_call: TRBD1
cdr3_nt: TGTGCCAGCATAGGGGACAGGGGATTATATGAGCAGTTCTTC
cdr3_aa: CASIGDRGLYEQFF

j_call: TRBJ2-3
v_call: TRBV7-9
clone_size: few
d_call: TRBD2
cdr3_nt: TGTGCCAGCAGCTCGACTAGCGGGGGGGCCGGAGATACGCAGTATTTT
cdr3_aa: CASSSTSGGAGDTQYF

j_call: TRBJ2-1
v_call: TRBV4-1
clone_size: many
d_call: NA
cdr3_nt: TGCGCCAGCAGCCTCACGGGACTGCGTGCCTACAATGAGCAGTTCTTC
cdr3_aa: CASSLTGLRAYNEQFF

j_call: TRBJ2-7
v_call: TRBV3-1
clone_size: NA
d_call: TRBD1
cdr3_nt: TGTGCCAGCGCCCCGGGGACAGGGCTCTACGAGCAGTACTTC
cdr3_aa: CASAPGTGLYEQYF

j_call: TRBJ2-7
v_call: TRBV11-2
clone_size: few
d_call: NA
cdr3_nt: TGTGCCAGCAGCTTAGAGGCAGGGTTATGGTACGAGCAGTACTTC
cdr3_aa: CASSLEAGLWYEQYF

j_call: TRBJ1-3
v_call: TRBV9
clone_size: few
d_call: NA
cdr3_nt: TGTGCCAGCAGCGACTACTACGGAAACACCATATATTTT
cdr3_aa: CASSDYYGNTIYF

j_call: TRBJ2-3
v_call: TRBV20-1
clone_size: NA
d_call: NA
cdr3_nt: TGCAGTGCTAGAAGCCCGCTCACAGATACGCAGTATTTT
cdr3_aa: CSARSPLTDTQYF

j_call: TRBJ1-5
v_call: TRBV25-1
clone_size: many
d_call: NA
cdr3_nt: TGTGCCAGCAGTGAATATGGGGGCAATCAGCCCCAGCATTTT
cdr3_aa: CASSEYGGNQPQHF

j_call: TRBJ1-5
v_call: TRBV11-2
clone_size: NA
d_call: NA
cdr3_nt: TGTGCCAGCAGCTTGGGGGTGGGCATTAGCAATCAGCCCCAGCATTTT
cdr3_aa: CASSLGVGISNQPQHF

j_call: TRBJ2-2
v_call: TRBV9
clone_size: few
d_call: NA
cdr3_nt: TGTGCCAGCAGCGCATCCCCGGGCCTTAACACCGGGGAGCTGTTTTTT
cdr3_aa: CASSASPGLNTGELFF

j_call: TRBJ2-7
v_call: TRBV20-1
clone_size: many
d_call: NA
cdr3_nt: TGCAGTGCTAGAGATATTGACGGGAGCCACGGCTACGAGCAGTACTTC
cdr3_aa: CSARDIDGSHGYEQYF

j_call: TRBJ2-3
v_call: TRBV27
clone_size: NA
d_call: NA
cdr3_nt: TGTGCCAGCAGTAAAAACGGGTGGTTGAACACAGATACGCAGTATTTT
cdr3_aa: CASSKNGWLNTDTQYF

j_call: TRBJ2-2
v_call: TRBV5-6
clone_size: many
d_call: NA
cdr3_nt: TGTGCCAGCAGCTTAGCACAGGGATTTTTCACCGGGGAGCTGTTTTTT
cdr3_aa: CASSLAQGFFTGELFF

j_call: TRBJ1-4
v_call: TRBV7-2
clone_size: many
d_call: TRBD1
cdr3_nt: TGTGCCAGCAGCTGGATTGACAGGGCTAATGAAAAACTGTTTTTT
cdr3_aa: CASSWIDRANEKLFF

j_call: TRBJ2-3
v_call: TRBV5-1
clone_size: many
d_call: NA
cdr3_nt: TGCGCCAGCAGCTTGGAACAGGGTTACACAGATACGCAGTATTTT
cdr3_aa: CASSLEQGYTDTQYF

j_call: TRBJ2-6
v_call: TRBV19
clone_size: NA
d_call: NA
cdr3_nt: TGTGCCAGTAGTCAGAGATCTGGGGCCAACGTCCTGACTTTC
cdr3_aa: CASSQRSGANVLTF

j_call: TRBJ1-2
v_call: TRBV5-1
clone_size: many
d_call: TRBD1
cdr3_nt: TGCGCCAGCAGCTCGACAGGGGGCGATGGCTACACCTTC
cdr3_aa: CASSSTGGDGYTF

j_call: TRBJ2-2
v_call: TRBV2
clone_size: NA
d_call: NA
cdr3_nt: TGTGCCAGCAGTGAATTAGGGGAACGCGGACCCGGGGAGCTGTTTTTT
cdr3_aa: CASSELGERGPGELFF

j_call: TRBJ1-2
v_call: TRBV29-1
clone_size: many
d_call: NA
cdr3_nt: TGCAGCGCGACGTTGCCCGTAAACGAAGCCTATGGCTACACCTTC
cdr3_aa: CSATLPVNEAYGYTF

j_call: TRBJ2-7
v_call: TRBV28
clone_size: many
d_call: NA
cdr3_nt: TGTGCCAGCAGTTTATGGTCAAGGGCCGCCTACGAGCAGTACTTC
cdr3_aa: CASSLWSRAAYEQYF

j_call: TRBJ2-3
v_call: TRBV7-9
clone_size: many
d_call: NA
cdr3_nt: TGTGCCAGCAGCTCACCGGCACTGGTCACTAGCTTTAGCACAGATACGCAGTATTTT
cdr3_aa: CASSSPALVTSFSTDTQYF

j_call: TRBJ2-1
v_call: TRBV7-9
clone_size: NA
d_call: NA
cdr3_nt: TGTGCCAGCAGCTGGTCCGGGAACAATGAGCAGTTCTTC
cdr3_aa: CASSWSGNNEQFF

j_call: TRBJ2-3
v_call: TRBV13
clone_size: few
d_call: NA
cdr3_nt: TGTGCCAGCAGCTTAGAAATCAGGAACACAGATACGCAGTATTTT
cdr3_aa: CASSLEIRNTDTQYF

j_call: TRBJ2-7
v_call: TRBV7-6
clone_size: NA
d_call: TRBD1
cdr3_nt: TGTGCCAGCAGCTTAAACAGGGGCGACTCCTACGAGCAGTACTTC
cdr3_aa: CASSLNRGDSYEQYF

j_call: TRBJ2-3
v_call: TRBV7-6
clone_size: many
d_call: TRBD1
cdr3_nt: TGTGCCAGCAGCTTAGTTAAGTGGACAGGCCAAATAACTTCAAGCACAGATACGCAGTATTTT
cdr3_aa: CASSLVKWTGQITSSTDTQYF

j_call: TRBJ1-2
v_call: TRBV7-9
clone_size: NA
d_call: NA
cdr3_nt: TGTGCCAGCAGCCCCTTTGCGGGGGGGGACTATGGCTACACCTTC
cdr3_aa: CASSPFAGGDYGYTF

j_call: TRBJ2-7
v_call: TRBV9
clone_size: NA
d_call: TRBD2
cdr3_nt: TGTGCCAGCAGCGTATCGCGGGAGAGTTCGGGAGAGCAGTACTTC
cdr3_aa: CASSVSRESSGEQYF

j_call: TRBJ2-7
v_call: TRBV6-6
clone_size: many
d_call: NA
cdr3_nt: TGTGCCAGCAGTTGGGACGGATACGAGCAGTACTTC
cdr3_aa: CASSWDGYEQYF

j_call: TRBJ2-4
v_call: TRBV24-1
clone_size: NA
d_call: NA
cdr3_nt: TGTGCGTCCAGTGATTTGGACATTCAGTACTTC
cdr3_aa: CASSDLDIQYF

j_call: TRBJ2-7
v_call: TRBV15
clone_size: NA
d_call: NA
cdr3_nt: TGTGCCACCAGCAGTTTGGGGGCAGACTCAACCTACGAGCAGTACTTC
cdr3_aa: CATSSLGADSTYEQYF

j_call: TRBJ2-7
v_call: TRBV28
clone_size: few
d_call: TRBD2
cdr3_nt: TGTGCCAGCAGCTATCGACGGGGGGTTTACGAGCAGTACTTC
cdr3_aa: CASSYRRGVYEQYF

j_call: TRBJ2-3
v_call: TRBV27
clone_size: NA
d_call: NA
cdr3_nt: TGTGCCAGCAGTGCCACCCCCGTGAGGGTTACAGATACGCAGTATTTT
cdr3_aa: CASSATPVRVTDTQYF

j_call: TRBJ2-3
v_call: TRBV7-9
clone_size: many
d_call: NA
cdr3_nt: TGTGCCAGCAGCGACCCCCTGTGGACAGATACGCAGTATTTT
cdr3_aa: CASSDPLWTDTQYF

j_call: TRBJ2-2
v_call: TRBV3-1
clone_size: many
d_call: NA
cdr3_nt: TGTGCCAGCAGCCAGGTCTTGTGGGGGGACTACACCGGGGAGCTGTTTTTT
cdr3_aa: CASSQVLWGDYTGELFF

j_call: TRBJ2-1
v_call: TRBV9
clone_size: NA
d_call: NA
cdr3_nt: TGTGCCAGCAGCGTAGCTGCTAGCCCCTACAATGAGCAGTTCTTC
cdr3_aa: CASSVAASPYNEQFF

j_call: TRBJ2-5
v_call: TRBV6-2/TRBV6-3
clone_size: few
d_call: NA
cdr3_nt: TGTGCCAGCAGTTACCCTAAACAGGGCGGGGAGGAGACCCAGTACTTC
cdr3_aa: CASSYPKQGGEETQYF

j_call: TRBJ2-7
v_call: TRBV27
clone_size: many
d_call: NA
cdr3_nt: TGTGCCAGCAGTTTAGGGGCAGGGGCCTACGAGCAGTACTTC
cdr3_aa: CASSLGAGAYEQYF

j_call: TRBJ1-2
v_call: TRBV6-4
clone_size: few
d_call: TRBD1
cdr3_nt: TGTGCCAGCAGTCCCATGCCAGGGGGATTGGGCTACACCTTC
cdr3_aa: CASSPMPGGLGYTF

j_call: TRBJ2-1
v_call: TRBV11-3
clone_size: NA
d_call: NA
cdr3_nt: TGTGCCAGCAGCTCAACCAGGGGCGGATACAATGAGCAGTTCTTC
cdr3_aa: CASSSTRGGYNEQFF

j_call: TRBJ1-3
v_call: TRBV4-1
clone_size: NA
d_call: NA
cdr3_nt: TGCGCCAGCAGCCAAGGGGAGGGGATCTCACCCGACTCTGGAAACACCATATATTTT
cdr3_aa: CASSQGEGISPDSGNTIYF

j_call: TRBJ2-3
v_call: TRBV9
clone_size: few
d_call: TRBD2
cdr3_nt: TGTGCCAGCAGCGTAGGGACTAGCGGGATGTACACAGATACGCAGTATTTT
cdr3_aa: CASSVGTSGMYTDTQYF